These T cell receptor beta chains were read from a single sample in a study of T-cell reconstitution after alpha-beta-depleted transplantation in children. MiXCR was run by TCRdb on the PCR reads, yielding one entry per CDR3 protein. The profile covers 150,000 to 200,000 distinct CDR3 sequences, with around 5.9% appearing a single time and approximately 4.1% taken by the ten largest. The sequencing used PBMCs, collected before TCRalphabeta/CD19-depleted stem cell transplant. The receptors were sampled from a girl under two years old with combined immunodeficiency, due to receive a stem cell transplant. Each CDR3 is given with its conserved first and last residue. The order of the fields is D gene, J gene, clone size, V gene, CDR3 DNA, CDR3 protein. The D gene is left open where the match is weak. Where a row states a size, it is once, few, many or the class of an expanded clone; other rows omit it.

- TRBJ2-1 many TRBV5-6 TGTGCCAGCAGCATCCGGTACAATGAGCAGTTCTTC CASSIRYNEQFF
- TRBJ1-5 many TRBV6-5 TGTGCCAGCAGCCCGAGCGGAAATCAGCCCCAGCATTTT CASSPSGNQPQHF
- TRBJ2-7 many TRBV20-1 TGCAGTGCCGCCGACTTAGAGAACCACGAGCAGTACTTC CSAADLENHEQYF
- TRBJ1-1 - TRBV5-1 TGCGCCAGCAGCTTCCGGGACGGACGGCGGAGCACTGAAGCTTTCTTT CASSFRDGRRSTEAFF
- TRBJ2-7 many TRBV12-3/TRBV12-4 TGTGCCAGCAGTTTAGCGAGAGGCGCCCTAACCTACGAGCAGTACTTC CASSLARGALTYEQYF
- TRBJ2-1 many TRBV7-9 TGTGCCAGCAGCTTAACTGAGCAGTTCTTC CASSLTEQFF
TRBD2 TRBJ2-2 few TRBV25-1 TGTGCCAGCAGTGAATACCTAGCGGGGCCGAACACCGGGGAGCTGTTTTTT CASSEYLAGPNTGELFF
TRBD1 TRBJ2-7 many TRBV5-1 TGCGCCAGCAGCTTGGATTGGACAGGGGACTACGAGCAGTACTTC CASSLDWTGDYEQYF
- TRBJ2-4 - TRBV15 TGTGCCACCAGCGAGGACCCCTTTTCTTTAGCCAAAAACATTCAGTACTTC CATSEDPFSLAKNIQYF
- TRBJ2-6 many TRBV5-1 TGCGCCAGCAGCATCGAGACAGGCCCCCTGGCGGGCTGGGCCAACGTCCTGACTTTC CASSIETGPLAGWANVLTF
- TRBJ2-2 many TRBV4-3 TGCGCCAGCAGCCAAGTAGGAGGCGGGGAGCTGTTTTTT CASSQVGGGELFF
TRBD2 TRBJ2-5 many TRBV9 TGTGCCAGTCACCCGGGACTAGTTGGAGAGACCCAGTACTTC CASHPGLVGETQYF
- TRBJ1-1 many TRBV6-5 TGTGCCAGCAGTTACGGGGGCGCAGGGAACACTGAAGCTTTCTTT CASSYGGAGNTEAFF
- TRBJ1-4 many TRBV20-1 TGCAGTGCTAGACAGATTGAAAAACTGTTTTTT CSARQIEKLFF
- TRBJ1-6 many TRBV27 TGTGCCAGCAGTTTAGACGTATCCTATAATTCACCCCTCCACTTT CASSLDVSYNSPLHF
- TRBJ2-7 many TRBV14 TGTGCCAGCAGCCGGTCAGGGGATTACGAGCAGTACTTC CASSRSGDYEQYF
TRBD2 TRBJ2-7 many TRBV13 TGTGCCAGCAGCTTAGGGGGTACTAGCGGGAGCCACGAGCAGTACTTC CASSLGGTSGSHEQYF
- TRBJ2-1 - TRBV27 TGTGCCAGCAATTACGGAATTAGCTCCTACAATGAGCAGTTCTTC CASNYGISSYNEQFF
- TRBJ2-1 many TRBV7-4 TGTGCCAGCAGCTTATCTTGGTTCGCCAGCCTTGAGAGGGGATCCGGTTTGTACAATGAGCAGTTCTTC CASSLSWFASLERGSGLYNEQFF
TRBD2 TRBJ2-5 many TRBV11-2 TGTGCCAGCAGCTTAGAGGCGGGAGGGCCGGAGACCCAGTACTTC CASSLEAGGPETQYF
- TRBJ2-2 many TRBV12-5 TGTGCTAGTGGTTTAAACGGGGAGCTGTTTTTT CASGLNGELFF
TRBD1 TRBJ2-5 many TRBV20-1 TGCAGTGCTAGGCGGGACAGGGGAGGGACCCAGTACTTC CSARRDRGGTQYF
TRBD1 TRBJ1-1 few TRBV12-3/TRBV12-4 TGTGCCAGCGGGGACAGAACTTTTGAAGCTTTCTTT CASGDRTFEAFF
TRBD2 TRBJ2-5 many TRBV20-1 TGCAGTGCTAGAGGCTTAGCGGGAGGGCCGGGGAAGACCCAGTACTTC CSARGLAGGPGKTQYF
- TRBJ2-7 many TRBV7-2 TGTGCCAGCAGCTCCACACCTCTCTACGAGCAGTACTTC CASSSTPLYEQYF
- TRBJ1-6 many TRBV4-3 TGCGCCAGCAGCCAAGCTAATTCACCCCTCCACTTT CASSQANSPLHF
TRBD1 TRBJ1-2 - TRBV20-1 TGCAGTGCTAGAGAATGGACAGGCTCTAACTATGGCTACACCTTC CSAREWTGSNYGYTF
- TRBJ2-5 many TRBV11-2 TGTGCCAGCAGCTTATTTGGGGCAGATCAAGAGACCCAGTACTTC CASSLFGADQETQYF